This is a list of T cell receptor beta chains from one sample in a study of metastatic and nonmetastatic thyroid tumors. TCRdb ran MiXCR on the PCR reads. This table holds more than 40,000 clones, 16% found once. The sample comprised blood. Every receptor here comes from a female donor with papillary thyroid cancer or a benign thyroid nodule (not recorded which). Some clones in this sample may be carry-over from other donors' samples. CDR3s leave out the opening cysteine and the closing phenylalanine or tryptophan. Each record gives: clone size, J gene, V gene, CDR3 length, CDR3 protein. Size is omitted from some rows. Given values are once, few, many or a class for expanded clones.

- TRBJ1-5 TRBV19 14 ASSTRTDYSNQPQH
few TRBJ2-7 TRBV19 13 ASSIPGGGAYEQY
many TRBJ1-5 TRBV19 15 ASSIQGQAYSNQPQH
many TRBJ2-2 TRBV15 10 ATSENTGELF
many TRBJ2-5 TRBV19 15 ASSIRLAGGTQETQY
few TRBJ2-7 TRBV6-1 12 ASRGIVWGNEQY
few TRBJ2-7 TRBV27 13 VSKRAGSGIYEQY
many TRBJ2-7 TRBV6-2/TRBV6-3 11 ASSLLAGYEQY
many TRBJ2-3 TRBV27 12 ASSLPDRANTQY
few TRBJ2-3 TRBV5-6 10 ASSFGQYPQY
- TRBJ2-7 TRBV20-1 15 SARDRLAGPRGDEQY
many TRBJ1-5 TRBV18 13 ASSVGGSSNQPQH
- TRBJ2-1 TRBV3-1 12 ASSQSDGYNEQF
- TRBJ2-7 TRBV20-1 10 SAPQGVGEQY
- TRBJ1-4 TRBV20-1 12 SARRGRNNEKML
many TRBJ1-6 TRBV6-1 14 ASSWGIVGGQSPLH
few TRBJ2-3 TRBV12-3/TRBV12-4 11 ASSLFVTDTQY
many TRBJ2-3 TRBV20-1 13 SARDRREPADTQY
few TRBJ2-1 TRBV28 13 ASSFCGRSVNEQF
many TRBJ2-2 TRBV28 13 ASSVDREKTGELF
many TRBJ2-7 TRBV11-2 11 ASSLVPTYEQY
many TRBJ2-5 TRBV18 11 ASSPSGGETQY
few TRBJ1-6 TRBV10-1 12 ASSRDRDNSPLH
many TRBJ2-6 TRBV6-1 15 ASSVLTSNSEANVLT
few TRBJ2-3 TRBV11-2 10 ASSKTTDTQY
- TRBJ2-7 TRBV6-5 11 ASSYAVDYEQY
many TRBJ1-5 TRBV3-1 11 ASSQQGNQPQH
few TRBJ2-2 TRBV6-1 13 ASRRVPTVPGELF
- TRBJ1-3 TRBV4-3 15 ASSQRLGGRAGNTIY
few TRBJ2-5 TRBV2 10 ASSVEGETQY
- TRBJ1-2 TRBV5-5 11 ASSLWAVHGYC
- TRBJ2-3 TRBV10-2 13 ASSAGQVAAETKY
once TRBJ2-7 TRBV5-1 13 ASSLARGKSYEQY
few TRBJ2-7 TRBV7-2 13 ASSPQPTETYEQY
many TRBJ1-6 TRBV5-1 13 ASSQTGQRNSPLH
- TRBJ2-7 TRBV7-3 11 ASSLAEGNEQY
many TRBJ2-2 TRBV5-1 13 ASSLRGSYLGELF
many TRBJ2-1 TRBV3-1 13 ASSQANWPEDEQF
- TRBJ2-5 TRBV11-2 16 ASSKKVGGQGAGETQY
few TRBJ2-5 TRBV12-3/TRBV12-4 13 ASRRRPLAEEAQY
- TRBJ2-5 TRBV20-1 10 SAPRGWGTQY
- TRBJ2-6 TRBV11-2 14 ASSSLLAGGANVLT
many TRBJ2-1 TRBV12-5 12 ASGLRLGGNEQF
many TRBJ2-2 TRBV9 17 ASSVGGLAVTSGTGELF
- TRBJ2-1 TRBV2 14 ASSVGRSPSYNEQF
- TRBJ1-2 TRBV7-8 10 ASSLTQGAYT
many TRBJ1-2 TRBV5-1 12 ASSVTGQNYGYT
- TRBJ2-5 TRBV5-1 11 ASSLAGGVAQY
- TRBJ2-7 TRBV28 14 VSSPNSWLSFYEQY
few TRBJ2-2 TRBV6-1 13 ASRRGRISTGELF
many TRBJ2-5 TRBV30 11 AWMSLRVETQY
- TRBJ2-7 TRBV5-1 15 ASSLGATGGNSYEQY
few TRBJ2-5 TRBV19 12 ASRWDKDWETQY
- TRBJ2-7 TRBV10-2 10 ASSVVGVEQY
- TRBJ2-3 TRBV19 12 ASSIEPETDTQY
few TRBJ2-5 TRBV27 14 ASSFSSQGASETQY
many TRBJ2-5 TRBV4-1 15 ASSQDVIAGGKETQY
many TRBJ2-3 TRBV5-4 12 ASSSGRVTDTQY
few TRBJ1-1 TRBV12-3/TRBV12-4 12 ANSLGRDRIEAF